These 6 T cell receptor beta chains came from one sample sequenced in a study of T cells in localized non-small cell lung cancer. Assay used: immunoSEQ multiplex PCR; TCRdb lists only in-frame clones, some missing. The sample shows some 25,000 clones, roughly 88% of them seen only once. The specimen was PBMCs, collected before any cancer treatment. Every receptor here comes from a man between 40 and 70 years old with stage II lung adenocarcinoma.

The chain employs TRBV6-5 and TRBJ2-7, with D perhaps TRBD1 (7 bases). V lost 3 bases and J lost 2, with 14 bases in between. The CDR3 consists of 15 residues. CDR1 and CDR2 from the germline V gene are MNHEY and SVGAGI. The CDR3, as DNA: TGTGCCAGCAGTTATGGGCAGGGGGGAACCTACGAGCAGTACTTC. Protein sequence: CASSYGQGGTYEQYF.

The chain joins TRBV19 to TRBJ1-2, with a tentative D call TRBD1 (6 bases). Deletions cut 4 bases from V and 0 bases from J, with 18 bases between. The CDR3 runs 17 residues. CDR1 and CDR2 from the germline V gene are LNHDA and SQIVND (reference sequence). The CDR3: CASSTKPYRAANYGYTF. The CDR3 region has the DNA TGTGCCAGTAGTACCAAACCCTACAGGGCTGCTAACTATGGCTACACCTTC.

J is TRBJ2-3 and V is TRBV5-8; 13 bases are shared with TRBD2. V was clipped by 1 base and J by 4 bases; unmatched bases: 12. CDR1 and CDR2 from the germline V gene are SGHTS and YDEGEE. The length of the CDR3 is 19 residues. This CDR3 is CASSLPGTSGTLGADTQYF. CDR3 nucleotide sequence: TGTGCCAGCAGCTTGCCCGGGACTAGCGGGACCCTCGGGGCAGATACGCAGTATTTT.

DNA of the CDR3: TGTGCCAGCAGCCAAGATGAGATTCAGCCCCAGCATTTT. The encoded protein is CASSQDEIQPQHF. V gene TRBV4-2 combines with J gene TRBJ1-5; D is unresolved. V was cut by 0 bases and J by 6 bases, with 6 bases left in between. The germline V gene has CDR1 LGHNA and CDR2 YNFKEQ. This CDR3 has 13 residues.

With respect to this clone: One end of the junction varies from germline; a read error may be responsible. The V call is TRBV5-1, the J call TRBJ1-4; D possibly corresponds to TRBD1 (5 bases). The CDR3 is made up of 14 amino acids. Germline-derived CDR1 and CDR2 are SGHRS and YFSETQ. The CDR3 sequence: CASSSDTTNEKLFF. The CDR3 coding sequence is TGCGCCAGCAGCTCGGACACAACGAATGAAAAACTGTTTTTT.

The gene calls are TRBV18 and TRBJ2-7; 7 bases line up with TRBD1. This CDR3 has 13 residues. The V gene end was trimmed by 8 bases and the J gene end by 1 base; junction bases not matched to a gene: 5. CDR1 is KGHSH, CDR2 LQKENI, per germline. The CDR3, as DNA: TGTGCCAGCCACAGGGGCAGATCCTACGAGCAGTACTTC. Amino acids: CASHRGRSYEQYF.